This entry features one TCR beta chain sequence. This sample is drawn from a study of cytomegalovirus exposure and HLA in healthy donors. Vbeta (60) and Jbeta (13) primers were used in the PCR. The method was immunoSEQ multiplex PCR; TCRdb's version includes in-frame clones alone and lacks a portion of them. This specimen shows 60,000 to 80,000 clones; the ten leading clones hold 0.8% to 1%. Germline lookup yields CDR1 MNHEY and CDR2 SVGAGI. Trimming took off 4 bases at V and 2 bases at J, with 6 bases between the two ends. This CDR3 contains 12 residues. The sample consisted of PBMCs. The chain has TRBV6-5 and TRBJ2-7; TRBD2 is a possible D gene (6 bases). This clonotype originated in a boy younger than 18 in good health and CMV-seronegative. The CDR3 is CASSSGAYEQYF. In DNA form, the CDR3 reads TGTGCCAGCAGTTCGGGGGCCTACGAGCAGTACTTC.